What follows describes a single T cell receptor (beta chain). The authors' processing: Reference gene primers were amplified, and this amplification served to estimate nucleated cell counts. TCRdb keeps only in-frame clones here, not all; method: immunoSEQ multiplex PCR. V, J and clone size were drawn from that table, and D and trimming were deduced from the DNA. Here the sample spans fewer than 80,000 clones, roughly 92% being singletons. These data are taken from a study of blood T cell repertoires in COVID-19. Trimming stripped 3 bases from V and 0 bases from J, with 11 bases between. Germline lookup yields CDR1 SGHVS and CDR2 FQNEAQ. CDR3 size: 16 residues.

This chain joins TRBV7-8 and TRBJ2-2, with D possibly matching TRBD1 (6 bases). The receptor comes from a human donor in a cohort sampled during active COVID-19. Material for sequencing was peripheral blood. The DNA of the CDR3 is TGTGCCAGCAGCTTTACCTCAGGGGCGAACACCGGGGAGCTGTTTTTT. It encodes CASSFTSGANTGELFF.